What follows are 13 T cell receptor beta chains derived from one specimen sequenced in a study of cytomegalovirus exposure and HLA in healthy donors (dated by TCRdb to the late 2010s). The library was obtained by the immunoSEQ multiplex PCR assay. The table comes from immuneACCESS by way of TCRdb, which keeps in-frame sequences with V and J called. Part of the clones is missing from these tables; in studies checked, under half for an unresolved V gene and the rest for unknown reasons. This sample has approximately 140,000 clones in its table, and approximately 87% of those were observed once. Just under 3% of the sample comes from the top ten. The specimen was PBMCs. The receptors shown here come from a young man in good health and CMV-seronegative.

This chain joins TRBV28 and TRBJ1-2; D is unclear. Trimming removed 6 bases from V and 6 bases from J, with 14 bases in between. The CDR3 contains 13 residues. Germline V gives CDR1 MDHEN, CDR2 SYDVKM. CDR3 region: CASRPTAEDGYTF. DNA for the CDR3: TGTGCCAGCAGACCAACGGCGGAGGATGGCTACACCTTC.

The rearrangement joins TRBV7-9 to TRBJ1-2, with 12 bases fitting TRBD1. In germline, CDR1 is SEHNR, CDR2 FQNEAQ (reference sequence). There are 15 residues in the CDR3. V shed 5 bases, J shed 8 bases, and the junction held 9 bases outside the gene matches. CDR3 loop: CASSDRDRGREGYTF. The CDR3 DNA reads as TGTGCCAGCAGCGACCGGGACAGGGGGCGAGAAGGCTACACCTTC.

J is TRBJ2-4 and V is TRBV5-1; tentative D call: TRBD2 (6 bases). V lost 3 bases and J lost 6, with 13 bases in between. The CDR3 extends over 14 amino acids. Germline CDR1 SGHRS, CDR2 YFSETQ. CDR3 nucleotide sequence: TGCGCCAGCAGCTCGTTTAGCGGTTTAAACATTCAGTACTTC. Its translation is CASSSFSGLNIQYF.

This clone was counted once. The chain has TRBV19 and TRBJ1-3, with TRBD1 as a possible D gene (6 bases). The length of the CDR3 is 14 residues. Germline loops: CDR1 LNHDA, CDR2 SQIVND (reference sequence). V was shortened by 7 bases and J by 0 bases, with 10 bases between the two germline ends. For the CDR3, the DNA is TGTGCCAGTAATCGACAGGTCTCTGGAAACACCATATATTTT. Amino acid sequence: CASNRQVSGNTIYF.

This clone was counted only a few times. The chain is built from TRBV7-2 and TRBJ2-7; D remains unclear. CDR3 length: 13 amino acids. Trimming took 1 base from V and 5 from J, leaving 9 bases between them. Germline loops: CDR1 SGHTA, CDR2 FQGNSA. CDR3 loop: CASSLGSLNEQYF. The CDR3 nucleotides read TGTGCCAGCAGCTTAGGGTCCCTAAACGAGCAGTACTTC.

The CDR3 is CASTPVGGSMNTEAFF. The CDR3 coding sequence is TGTGCCAGTACTCCCGTCGGGGGTTCTATGAACACTGAAGCTTTCTTT. The V gene is TRBV28, the J gene TRBJ1-1; D is perhaps TRBD1 (5 bases). V was cut by 9 bases and J by 0 bases, with 20 bases left in between. The germline V gene has CDR1 MDHEN and CDR2 SYDVKM. This CDR3 has 16 residues.

Here the CDR3 reads CASSQQGYGYTF. As DNA, the CDR3 is TGTGCCAGCAGTCAACAGGGATATGGCTACACCTTC. This chain uses TRBV27 with TRBJ1-2, with D possibly being TRBD1 (6 bases). CDR1 is MNHEY and CDR2 is SMNVEV in the germline V gene (reference sequence). The CDR3 sequence is 12 residues long. The V gene lost 5 bases and the J gene lost 5 bases, with 9 bases spanning the gap.

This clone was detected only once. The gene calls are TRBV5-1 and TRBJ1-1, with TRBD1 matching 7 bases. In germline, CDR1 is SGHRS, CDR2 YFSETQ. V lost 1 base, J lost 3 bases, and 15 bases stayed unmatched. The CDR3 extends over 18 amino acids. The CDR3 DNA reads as TGCGCCAGCAGCTTGTGGGCAGGGGGGAGTGTCAAGGACACTGAAGCTTTCTTT. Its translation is CASSLWAGGSVKDTEAFF.

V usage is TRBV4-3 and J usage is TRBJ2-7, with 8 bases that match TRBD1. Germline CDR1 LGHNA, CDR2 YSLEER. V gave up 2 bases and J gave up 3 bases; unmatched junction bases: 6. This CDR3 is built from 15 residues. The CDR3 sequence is CASSQNQGANYEQYF. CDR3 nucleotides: TGCGCCAGCAGCCAAAATCAGGGGGCCAACTACGAGCAGTACTTC.

CDR3 loop: CASSQGTSGTREQYF. DNA for the CDR3: TGCGCCAGCAGCCAAGGGACTAGCGGGACCCGCGAGCAGTACTTC. The chain carries TRBV4-1 and TRBJ2-7; 12 nucleotides line up with TRBD2. Germline CDR1 reads MGHRA; CDR2 reads YSYEKL. This CDR3 spans 15 amino acids. Unmatched junction bases numbered 4, after V lost 1 base and J lost 6 bases.

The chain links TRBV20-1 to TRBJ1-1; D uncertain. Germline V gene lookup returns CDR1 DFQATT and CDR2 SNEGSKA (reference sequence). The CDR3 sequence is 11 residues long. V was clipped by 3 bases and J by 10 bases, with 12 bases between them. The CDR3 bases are TGCAGTGCTAGGGAGGGTGTCGGAGCTTTCTTT. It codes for CSAREGVGAFF.

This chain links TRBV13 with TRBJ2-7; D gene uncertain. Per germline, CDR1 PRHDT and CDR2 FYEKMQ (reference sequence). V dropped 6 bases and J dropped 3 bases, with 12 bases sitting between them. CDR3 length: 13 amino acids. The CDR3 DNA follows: TGTGCCAGCAGGAGTGGGCTAAACTACGAGCAGTACTTC. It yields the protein CASRSGLNYEQYF.

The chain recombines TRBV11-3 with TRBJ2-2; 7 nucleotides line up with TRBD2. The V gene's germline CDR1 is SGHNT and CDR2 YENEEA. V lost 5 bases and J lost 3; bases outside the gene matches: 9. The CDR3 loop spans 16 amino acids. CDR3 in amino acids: CASSIGDSGDTGELFF. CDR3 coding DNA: TGTGCCAGCAGCATAGGCGACAGCGGGGACACCGGGGAGCTGTTTTTT.